Listed here are 27 T cell receptor beta chains from one sample, sequenced in a study of T cell responses to AZD1222 COVID-19 vaccine. TCRdb keeps only in-frame clones here, not all; method: immunoSEQ multiplex PCR. The repertoire consists of approximately 120,000 clones, with approximately 93% occurring once and the leading ten covering around 3.1%. The sample was peripheral blood, taken on day 0 of AZD1222 vaccination. Receptors originate from an adult in good health.

The chain is built from TRBV5-6 and TRBJ2-7; 8 nucleotides line up with TRBD2. Germline V CDR1 and CDR2: SGHDT, YYEEEE. The CDR3 covers 14 residues. The trim removed 10 bases at V and 3 bases at J, leaving 12 bases unmatched. The CDR3: CASQPPGGDYEQYF. The CDR3 DNA sequence: TGTGCCTCTCAGCCCCCGGGAGGGGACTACGAGCAGTACTTC.

The V gene is TRBV4-3, the J gene TRBJ2-5; maybe TRBD1 (6 bases). Germline V CDR1 and CDR2: LGHNA, YSLEER. This CDR3 contains 15 residues. The ends were cut back, 4 bases at V and 5 bases at J, with 17 bases in the middle. The CDR3 region is CASSLNFRGAETQYF. The CDR3 DNA is TGCGCCAGCAGCCTAAACTTCAGGGGCGCCGAGACCCAGTACTTC.

This clone was seen a few times. The J gene is TRBJ1-5, the V gene TRBV6-5; 7 nucleotides match TRBD1. V lost 6 bases and J lost 2; bases outside the gene matches: 7. From germline, CDR1 is MNHEY and CDR2 SVGAGI. This CDR3 spans 15 amino acids. The CDR3 region has the DNA TGTGCCAGCAGCACAGGGGAGGACGGCAATCAGCCCCAGCATTTT. As protein: CASSTGEDGNQPQHF.

The chain employs TRBV7-3 and TRBJ1-1; a weak D match, TRBD1 (5 bases). CDR3 length: 13 residues. Trimming shortened V by 4 bases and J by 5 bases, and 11 bases separated the two germline ends. Germline CDR1 and CDR2: SGHTA and FQGTGA. CDR3 protein: CASSSSQATEAFF. The CDR3 nucleotides are TGTGCCAGCAGCTCCTCACAGGCGACTGAAGCTTTCTTT. Full variable domain (outside the CDR3, taken from reference TRBV7-3 and TRBJ1-1): GAGVSQTPSNKVTEKGKYVELRCDPISGHTALYWYRQSLGQGPEFLIYFQGTGAADDSGLPNDRFFAVRPEGSVSTLKIQRTERGDSAVYLCASSSSQATEAFFGQGTRLTVV.

The CDR3 DNA reads as TGTGCCAGCAGCGTAGTCTCGGCGGGGACTAGCGGGAGTCGTGAGCAGTTCTTC. It codes for CASSVVSAGTSGSREQFF. The V gene is TRBV9, the J gene TRBJ2-1, with 14 bases identical to TRBD2. Losses at the gene ends were 0 bases for V and 9 bases for J; bases not matched to a gene: 11. The germline V gene encodes CDR1 SGDLS and CDR2 YYNGEE. The CDR3 extends over 18 amino acids.

The chain combines TRBV6-1 with TRBJ1-2; 10 bases fit TRBD1. This CDR3 has 14 residues. Germline CDR1 MNHNS, CDR2 SASEGT. Trimming removed 8 bases from V and 8 bases from J; junction bases left unmatched: 11. The CDR3 bases are TGTGCCAGCGGCCAAGACAGGGGGCCGGGAGGCTACACCTTC. Translating it yields CASGQDRGPGGYTF.

The chain has TRBV11-1 and TRBJ2-3; D unresolved. CDR1 and CDR2 from the germline V gene are SGHAT and FQDESV (reference sequence). CDR3 length: 15 residues. Trimming removed 3 bases at V and 2 bases at J, with 12 bases between. CDR3 DNA sequence: TGTGCCAGCAGCTTGACGCGGTTATTCACAGATACGCAGTATTTT. As protein: CASSLTRLFTDTQYF.

The chain links TRBV7-6 to TRBJ2-7; possibly TRBD1 for D (5 bases). Between the trimmed V and J ends, which lost 2 bases and 0 bases, there was a span of 8 bases. The CDR3 loop spans 14 amino acids. The germline V gene has CDR1 SGHVS and CDR2 FNYEAQ. Here the CDR3 reads CASSLQGTSYEQYF. The CDR3 region has the DNA TGTGCCAGCAGCTTACAGGGTACCTCCTACGAGCAGTACTTC.

The CDR3 protein is CASSSGRKEDTEAFF. CDR3 DNA: TGTGCCAGCAGTTCCGGAAGGAAGGAGGACACTGAAGCTTTCTTT. V gene TRBV27 combines with J gene TRBJ1-1, with unresolved D. This CDR3 has 15 amino acids. Between the trimmed V and J ends, which lost 4 bases and 3 bases, there was a span of 15 bases. Germline V lookup: CDR1 MNHEY, CDR2 SMNVEV (reference sequence).

V and J are TRBV5-4 and TRBJ2-2; D gene uncertain. The CDR3 runs 15 residues. CDR1 is SGHNT and CDR2 is YYREEE in the germline V gene (reference sequence). The V gene lost 7 bases and the J gene lost 2 bases, with 15 bases spanning the gap. The CDR3 protein is CASGSAQLNTGELFF. The CDR3 DNA sequence: TGTGCCAGCGGTTCAGCGCAACTAAACACCGGGGAGCTGTTTTTT.

The CDR3 DNA sequence: TGTGCCAGCAGCTTAGAAGGGGTTGAGTACAACGAGCAGTACTTC. Its translation: CASSLEGVEYNEQYF. V gene TRBV11-2 combines with J gene TRBJ2-7; perhaps TRBD1 as D (5 bases). CDR1 SGHAT and CDR2 FQNNGV come from the germline V gene. This CDR3 spans 15 amino acids. V was clipped by 0 bases and J by 5 bases, with 14 bases between them. The full variable domain, in which reference TRBV11-2 and TRBJ2-7 provide the parts outside the CDR3, is EAGVAQSPRYKIIEKRQSVAFWCNPISGHATLYWYQQILGQGPKLLIQFQNNGVVDDSQLPKDRFSAERLKGVDSTLKIQPAKLEDSAVYLCASSLEGVEYNEQYFGPGTRLTVT.

The V gene is TRBV19, the J gene TRBJ2-4, with D possibly being TRBD1 (5 bases). CDR1 is LNHDA, CDR2 SQIVND, per germline (reference sequence). V was clipped by 3 bases and J by 0 bases, with 9 bases between them. The CDR3 is 15 residues long. The CDR3 protein is CASSIIQEAKNIQYF. CDR3 nucleotides: TGTGCCAGTAGTATCATACAGGAAGCCAAAAACATTCAGTACTTC.

The gene calls are TRBV25-1 and TRBJ1-5, with D maybe TRBD1 (6 bases). Germline V gene sequence: CDR1 MGHDK, CDR2 SYGVNS. The CDR3 contains 14 residues. V was cut by 1 base and J by 4 bases, with 8 bases left in between. This CDR3 reads CASSEWDTNQPQHF. The CDR3 DNA is TGTGCCAGCAGTGAATGGGACACTAATCAGCCCCAGCATTTT.

The chain joins TRBV19 to TRBJ2-5; 7 bases fit TRBD2. The CDR3 has 16 amino acids. The V segment lost 4 bases and the J segment 5 bases; nucleotides outside the gene matches: 13. CDR1 and CDR2 (germline): LNHDA, SQIVND (reference sequence). Here the CDR3 reads CASSSASGITWETQYF. In DNA form, the CDR3 reads TGTGCCAGTAGTAGCGCTAGCGGTATAACTTGGGAGACCCAGTACTTC.

This rearrangement joins TRBV11-2 to TRBJ2-2; D tentatively reads TRBD1 or TRBD2 (5 bases each). V lost 4 bases and J 6 bases, leaving 21 bases between the germline ends. Germline lookup yields CDR1 SGHAT and CDR2 FQNNGV. This CDR3 comprises 17 residues. The CDR3 DNA reads TGTGCCAGCAGCTCCCGGGACCCAGGGTTAGGGTCCGGGGAGCTGTTTTTT. This encodes CASSSRDPGLGSGELFF.

In its sample, this clone was seen once. The chain combines TRBV5-6 with TRBJ1-2; TRBD1 aligns across 9 bases. The trim removed 4 bases at V and 2 bases at J, leaving 6 bases unmatched. This CDR3 is built from 15 residues. The V gene's germline CDR1 is SGHDT and CDR2 YYEEEE. CDR3 coding DNA: TGTGCCAGCAGCCGGCCGGGACAGGGAAACTATGGCTACACCTTC. Translation: CASSRPGQGNYGYTF.

This chain connects TRBV7-9 to TRBJ2-3, with D unresolved. Trimming took off 4 bases at V and 2 bases at J, with 7 bases between the two ends. CDR3 size: 13 residues. Germline V gives CDR1 SEHNR, CDR2 FQNEAQ (reference sequence). The CDR3 DNA is TGTGCCAGCAGCTCTCAGGTCACAGATACGCAGTATTTT. Its translation: CASSSQVTDTQYF.

In the case of this clone: This CDR3 is missing its conserved last phenylalanine or tryptophan, likely due to a read error. No DNA is shown, since the ends of the CDR3 on it are uncertain; the CDR3 is the one TCRdb lists. This chain uses TRBV7-8 with TRBJ1-5; the DNA was not used to check the table's D call, TRBD1. The CDR3 is 13 amino acids in total, end residues counted. CDR1 is SGHVS, CDR2 FQNEAQ, per germline. The CDR3 sequence: CASSQAMGQVKFL.

This chain connects TRBV7-3 to TRBJ2-2, with D tentatively TRBD2 (5 bases). V dropped 5 bases and J dropped 7 bases, with 20 bases sitting between them. CDR3 length: 16 amino acids. Germline V CDR1 and CDR2: SGHTA, FQGTGA. The CDR3 sequence is CASSPTGSPVDGELFF. DNA of the CDR3: TGTGCCAGCAGCCCCACGGGGTCCCCGGTAGACGGGGAGCTGTTTTTT.

The CDR3 spells CATSRGGNGWGYTF. In nucleotides, the CDR3 is TGTGCCACCAGCAGAGGAGGGAATGGGTGGGGCTACACCTTC. The V and J genes are TRBV15 and TRBJ1-2, with D uncertain. Trimming shortened V by 1 base and J by 8 bases, and 14 bases separated the two germline ends. Looked up from germline, CDR1 is LNHNV and CDR2 is YYDKDF (reference sequence). This CDR3 has 14 amino acids.

The chain carries TRBV28 and TRBJ2-5, with TRBD1 identical over 10 bases. From germline, CDR1 is MDHEN and CDR2 SYDVKM. The CDR3 extends over 13 amino acids. V gave up 6 bases and J gave up 6 bases; unmatched junction bases: 4. The CDR3 region is CASRPTGGKTQYF. The CDR3, as DNA: TGTGCCAGCAGGCCGACAGGGGGCAAGACCCAGTACTTC. Filled out from reference TRBV28 and TRBJ2-5, the complete variable domain reads DVKVTQSSRYLVKRTGEKVFLECVQDMDHENMFWYRQDPGLGLRLIYFSYDVKMKEKGDIPEGYSVSREKKERFSLILESASTNQTSMYLCASRPTGGKTQYFGPGTRLLVL.

Worth noting for this clone: At one of its ends the junction is not consistent with the germline gene, which may arise from a read error. The rearrangement joins TRBV7-8 to TRBJ1-5, with D maybe TRBD1 (5 bases). The CDR3 has 15 amino acids. CDR1 SGHVS and CDR2 FQNEAQ come from the germline V gene. CDR3 sequence reads: CASSLVYRGNQPQHF. The CDR3 DNA reads as TGTGCCAGTAGCTTAGTTTATCGGGGGAATCAGCCCCAGCATTTT. The full variable domain, its missing parts supplied by reference TRBV7-8 and TRBJ1-5, is GAGVSQSPRYKVAKRGQDVALRCDPISGHVSLFWYQQALGQGPEFLTYFQNEAQLDKSGLPSDRFFAERPEGSVSTLKIQRTQQEDSAVYLCASSLVYRGNQPQHFGDGTRLSIL.

The chain uses TRBV28 and TRBJ2-7, with D perhaps being TRBD1 or TRBD2 (5 bases each). Between the trimmed V and J ends, which lost 2 bases and 0 bases, there was a span of 17 bases. The CDR3 is made up of 17 amino acids. CDR1 and CDR2 (germline): MDHEN, SYDVKM. CDR3 DNA: TGTGCCAGCAGTTTAGTCCGGGACGGGCCGCGCTCCTACGAGCAGTACTTC. This encodes CASSLVRDGPRSYEQYF.

This chain links TRBV6-2 or TRBV6-3 with TRBJ1-1; D may be TRBD1 (6 bases). This CDR3 contains 16 residues. V shed 6 bases and J shed 4 bases, with 21 bases lying between them. CDR1 is MNHEY and CDR2 is SVGEGT in the germline V gene. The CDR3: CASSPRTVPTATEAFF. In nucleotides, the CDR3 is TGTGCCAGCAGCCCTAGGACAGTTCCTACCGCCACTGAAGCTTTCTTT.

This sequence joins TRBV28 and TRBJ2-5; 8 bases fit TRBD1. The CDR3 has 16 amino acids. J lost 4 bases, V lost 5 bases, and 12 bases had no gene match. CDR1 is MDHEN, CDR2 SYDVKM, per germline. CDR3 loop: CASSAPGQGNGETQYF. Here the CDR3 DNA reads TGTGCCAGCAGTGCCCCAGGACAGGGCAATGGAGAGACCCAGTACTTC.

In DNA, the CDR3 is TGTGCCAGTAGTACCTCCCGGGGGCAGCGCTATGGCTACACCTTC. It is translated as CASSTSRGQRYGYTF. The chain is built from TRBV19 and TRBJ1-2; D might be TRBD1 (6 bases). Germline values: CDR1 LNHDA, CDR2 SQIVND (reference sequence). CDR3 size: 15 residues. The V and J ends lost 4 bases and 4 bases respectively, with 16 bases between them.

The chain uses TRBV28 and TRBJ1-4; D is unclear. Germline CDR1 MDHEN, CDR2 SYDVKM. The CDR3 consists of 12 residues. V was clipped by 1 base and J by 8 bases, with 5 bases between them. The CDR3 DNA follows: TGTGCCAGCAGTTTATCGGGGGAAAAACTGTTTTTT. Its protein is CASSLSGEKLFF. The full variable domain, rest sourced from reference TRBV28 and TRBJ1-4, is DVKVTQSSRYLVKRTGEKVFLECVQDMDHENMFWYRQDPGLGLRLIYFSYDVKMKEKGDIPEGYSVSREKKERFSLILESASTNQTSMYLCASSLSGEKLFFGSGTQLSVL.